This TCR beta chain was identified in a study of technical replicates of blood from a few donors. Clones were sequenced by immunoSEQ multiplex PCR, and TCRdb holds only the in-frame ones, with some missing. This table has approximately 76,000 clones, roughly 85% appearing once. Trimming removed 4 bases from V and 5 bases from J, with 12 bases in between. The CDR3 is 13 residues long. CDR1 and CDR2 from the germline V gene are SGHNT and YYREEE (reference sequence). V is TRBV5-4 and J is TRBJ1-2; D unresolved. Specimen: PBMCs. The sequence was collected from a human donor in good health. Some clones in this sample may be carry-over from other donors' samples. For the CDR3, the DNA is TGTGCCAGCAGCACTCCAGGAATGTATGGCTACACCTTC. It is translated as CASSTPGMYGYTF.